These T cell receptor beta chains were read from a single sample in a study of T-cell memory formation after mild COVID-19. MiXCR was run by TCRdb on the 5' RACE reads, yielding one entry per CDR3 protein. Here the sample spans under 400,000 distinct CDR3 sequences, around a fifth being singletons. Specimen: PBMCs or a T cell subset sorted from them (not recorded which). These receptors came from an adult woman who had mild COVID-19 (a few samples of this study predate the infection). Cell type and time point are not known. Each CDR3 is given with its conserved first and last residue. Fields, in order: V gene, D gene, J gene, CDR3 length, clone size, CDR3 DNA, CDR3 protein. A D gene is named only where the DNA matches it firmly. The size of a clone is reported for some rows only, either as once, few or many, or as a class for expanded clones.

TRBV29-1	NA	TRBJ1-2	14	NA	TGCAGCGTTGAAGATATAGCGGGGGCCCATGGCTACACCTTC	CSVEDIAGAHGYTF
TRBV9	TRBD2	TRBJ2-7	16	NA	TGTGCCAGCAGCGTGGGACTAGCGGGAACCACCTACGAGCAGTACTTC	CASSVGLAGTTYEQYF
TRBV6-2/TRBV6-3	TRBD1	TRBJ2-7	15	few	TGTGCCAGCAGAAAGGACAGGTCGAAGACCTACGAGCAGTACTTC	CASRKDRSKTYEQYF
TRBV20-1	NA	TRBJ2-7	13	NA	TGCAGTGCTGCTAGTCTCAGCTCCTACGAGCAGTACTTC	CSAASLSSYEQYF
TRBV6-6	NA	TRBJ2-5	13	few	TGTGCCAGCAGCCACCGTCCGGAGTCGACCCAGTACTTC	CASSHRPESTQYF
TRBV24-1	NA	TRBJ2-1	15	NA	TGTGCCACCAGTGAGGCTAGCGACCTCTACAATGAGCAGTTCTTC	CATSEASDLYNEQFF
TRBV10-2	TRBD1	TRBJ1-2	12	NA	TGCGCCACACAGGACAGGGTCGGTGGCTACACCTTC	CATQDRVGGYTF
TRBV2	TRBD1	TRBJ2-5	17	few	TGTGCCAGCAGTTTTCGTCCCCGGGACAGGGGGTTGGAGACCCAGTACTTC	CASSFRPRDRGLETQYF
TRBV6-2/TRBV6-3	NA	TRBJ1-1	14	NA	TGTGCCAGCGGAGGTTGGGGGGGGAACACTGAAGCTTTCTTT	CASGGWGGNTEAFF
TRBV7-6	TRBD2	TRBJ2-1	17	many	TGTGCCAGCAGCTTAGAGATAGCGGGGGGGTTCAACAATGAGCAGTTCTTC	CASSLEIAGGFNNEQFF
TRBV20-1	TRBD2	TRBJ2-1	16	NA	TGCAGTGCTAGAGATTTCGGCGGGAGCCTTTACAATGAGCAGTTCTTC	CSARDFGGSLYNEQFF
TRBV20-1	TRBD1	TRBJ2-1	12	many	TGCAGTGCCCCTAGCAGGGGGATTGAGCAGTTCTTC	CSAPSRGIEQFF
TRBV11-2	TRBD1	TRBJ2-1	13	few	TGTGCCAGCAGCTCTGGGACAGCTAATGAGCAGTTCTTC	CASSSGTANEQFF
TRBV9	NA	TRBJ1-3	15	NA	TGTGCCAGCAGCGTTGGGACAACCTCTGGAAACACCATATATTTT	CASSVGTTSGNTIYF
TRBV7-2	TRBD1	TRBJ1-3	13	few	TGTGCCAGCAGCAGTGACAGGGGCAACACCATATATTTT	CASSSDRGNTIYF
TRBV6-2/TRBV6-3	TRBD2	TRBJ2-3	16	NA	TGTGCCAGCAGTTACGGTCCGGGACTAGTTGCGGATACGCAGTATTTT	CASSYGPGLVADTQYF
TRBV12-3/TRBV12-4	NA	TRBJ1-2	12	NA	TGTGCCAGCAGTGAAGTACTATATGGCTACACCTTC	CASSEVLYGYTF
TRBV12-3/TRBV12-4	NA	TRBJ1-2	12	once	TGTGCCAGCACTCGGACATTCTATGGCTACACCTTC	CASTRTFYGYTF
TRBV7-2	TRBD1	TRBJ1-2	15	NA	TGTGCCAGCAGCTTAGCAGGGACAGGGAGCTATGGCTACACCTTC	CASSLAGTGSYGYTF
TRBV12-3/TRBV12-4	NA	TRBJ2-3	13	few	TGTGCCAGCAGTTCCACGGTATCAGATACGCAGTATTTT	CASSSTVSDTQYF
TRBV5-4	TRBD2	TRBJ2-3	17	NA	TGTGCCAGCAGCCCGGGACTAGCGGGGACTAGCACAGATACGCAGTATTTT	CASSPGLAGTSTDTQYF
TRBV7-3	TRBD2	TRBJ2-3	17	NA	TGTGCCAGCAGCTTAAATGCGCGGGAGACTGGCACAGATACGCAGTATTTT	CASSLNARETGTDTQYF
TRBV20-1	TRBD1	TRBJ1-2	13	NA	TGCAGTGCCGATACCCGACAGGGGGCGGGCTACACCTTC	CSADTRQGAGYTF
TRBV7-9	TRBD2	TRBJ2-3	18	once	TGTGCCAGCAGCTTCCCTAGCGGGATGATCGCTAGCACAGATACGCAGTATTTT	CASSFPSGMIASTDTQYF
TRBV4-3	TRBD2	TRBJ2-3	19	few	TGCGCCAGCAGCCAAGGTGGCGGGGTTGCGGGAGTTAGCACAGATACGCAGTATTTT	CASSQGGGVAGVSTDTQYF
TRBV27	NA	TRBJ1-1	15	NA	TGTGCCAGCAGCCGCTCGGTTGTGGGGGCCACTGAAGCTTTCTTT	CASSRSVVGATEAFF